The present T cell receptor beta chain was sequenced within a study of blood T cell repertoires in COVID-19. Whole-study context: Researchers got acute and convalescent COVID-19 samples from the United States, Italy and Spain.

Repertoires were generated with immunoSEQ multiplex PCR, while TCRdb's copy carries only in-frame clones and drops some. The sample yields 240,000 or so clones, 80% to 90% seen once. Sequencing was carried out using peripheral blood. The receptor comes from a man aged 60-69 years with acute or convalescent COVID-19.

For the CDR3, the DNA is TGTGCCAGCAGTTTATCCCGTACTAGCGGGAGGGCCCGCGAGCAGTACTTC. This translates into CASSLSRTSGRAREQYF. The V call is TRBV27, the J call TRBJ2-7; 13 positions match TRBD2. The CDR3 totals 17 residues. V was clipped by 0 bases and J by 6 bases; unmatched bases: 8. Per the germline V gene, CDR1 is MNHEY and CDR2 is SMNVEV (reference sequence).